This section outlines one T cell receptor beta chain sequence together with its context. Its specificity is not known. Unexposed donor CD4+ T cells date from about 2011-2018, before the COVID-19 pandemic. Naive and memory CD4+ T cells came from enriched cryopreserved PBMCs. The assay was immunoSEQ multiplex PCR, and TCRdb's table has in-frame clones only and misses some. This table holds tens of thousands of clones, roughly 89% found once. The data were taken from a study of CD4 T cells in relation to SARS-CoV-2 and coronaviruses. Findings and caveats of the study: Each donor contributed either pre-pandemic or post-infection samples, not both. In roughly 60% of donors, memory CD4+ clonotypes crossrecognized SARS-CoV-2 and at least one common cold coronavirus spike.

After removal of 5 bases from V and 9 bases from J, the junction contained 10 bases not matched to a gene. The CDR3 contains 14 residues. Germline V CDR1 and CDR2: LNHDA, SQIVND (reference sequence). What was sequenced was memory CD4+ T cells from PBMCs. The gene calls are TRBV19 and TRBJ1-5, with 7 bases matching TRBD1. The receptor comes from a human donor in good health. The CDR3 protein is CASSSRQGERPQHF. The DNA for the CDR3 is TGTGCCAGTAGTTCCCGACAGGGAGAGAGGCCCCAGCATTTT. The entire variable domain, with the rest obtained from reference TRBV19 and TRBJ1-5, is as follows: DGGITQSPKYLFRKEGQNVTLSCEQNLNHDAMYWYRQDPGQGLRLIYYSQIVNDFQKGDIAEGYSVSREKKESFPLTVTSAQKNPTAFYLCASSSRQGERPQHFGDGTRLSIL.